This TCR beta chain came from a study of blood T cell repertoires in COVID-19. Background on the study: Material from acute and convalescent COVID-19 was sourced from the United States, Italy and Spain.

Authors' processing steps: Scientists estimated how many nucleated cells there were by amplifying reference gene primers. Libraries were prepared by immunoSEQ multiplex PCR; TCRdb keeps only in-frame clonotypes and omits some of them. V, J and clone size are taken as reported in that table, and D and trimming were inferred from the DNA itself. The sample lists about 200,000 clones, 85% to 90% occurring once. This sequence originates from a man aged 50 to 59 with acute or convalescent COVID-19. Sequenced material: peripheral blood.

CDR3 nucleotides: TGCAGTGCTAGTCAGCGGGGGGGCTACAATGAGCAGTTCTTC. Its protein is CSASQRGGYNEQFF. J is TRBJ2-1 and V is TRBV20-1; 10 bases match TRBD2. Germline V gene data show CDR1 as DFQATT and CDR2 as SNEGSKA (reference sequence). There are 14 residues in the CDR3. With V trimmed by 3 bases and J by 3 bases, 2 bases remained unmatched.